This TCR beta chain was captured in a study of beta chain features in type 1 diabetes. Overall study context: What patients shared with healthy donors was a similar profile of age, gender and cell yields. Study-wide points: Any PCR bias toward short templates would affect both groups alike. TCRB CDR3 length was moderately but significantly reduced in all four CD4+ subsets of Type 1 diabetes patients.

The study reverse transcribed the entire isolated RNA, so it sequenced expressed TCRB transcripts. Generated by immunoSEQ multiplex PCR, the TCRdb table keeps only in-frame clones and is missing some. The top ten hold approximately 0.09% of the sample, which has 150,000 to 200,000 clones, almost 65% seen once. In this sample, this clone turned up a few times. Its matching antigen is unknown. Stem cell-like memory, regulatory, central memory and naive CD4+ cells were sorted via CD45RO/CCR7/CD25/CD127/CD95/CD27. This CDR3 spans 15 amino acids. Germline V gene sequence: CDR1 PRHDT, CDR2 FYEKMQ (reference sequence). V lost 0 bases and J 9 bases, leaving 18 bases between the germline ends.

Sequenced input: naive CD4+ T cells from blood. This clonotype was sampled from a man aged 25-45 years with type 1 diabetes. The rearrangement uses TRBV13 and TRBJ2-7; no reliable D call. In nucleotides, the CDR3 is TGTGCCAGCAGCTTAGGTGGGCTAGTTGAGGACGGGCAGTACTTC. Translated: CASSLGGLVEDGQYF.